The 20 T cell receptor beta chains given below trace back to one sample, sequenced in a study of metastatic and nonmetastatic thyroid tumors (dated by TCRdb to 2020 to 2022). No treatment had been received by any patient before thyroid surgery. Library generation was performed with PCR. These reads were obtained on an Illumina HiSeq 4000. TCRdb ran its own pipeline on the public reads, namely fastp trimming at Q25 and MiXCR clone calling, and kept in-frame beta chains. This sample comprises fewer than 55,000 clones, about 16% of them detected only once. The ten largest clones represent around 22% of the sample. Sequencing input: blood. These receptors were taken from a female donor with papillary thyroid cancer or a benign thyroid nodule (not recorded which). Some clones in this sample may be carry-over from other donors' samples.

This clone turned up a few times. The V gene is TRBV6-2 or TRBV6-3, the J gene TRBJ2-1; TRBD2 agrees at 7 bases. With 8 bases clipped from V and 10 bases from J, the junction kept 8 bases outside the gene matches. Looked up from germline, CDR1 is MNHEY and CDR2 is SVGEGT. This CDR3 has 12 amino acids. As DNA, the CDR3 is TGTGCCAGCGGGGGGGGAAGGAGAGAGCAGTTCTTC. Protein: CASGGGRREQFF.

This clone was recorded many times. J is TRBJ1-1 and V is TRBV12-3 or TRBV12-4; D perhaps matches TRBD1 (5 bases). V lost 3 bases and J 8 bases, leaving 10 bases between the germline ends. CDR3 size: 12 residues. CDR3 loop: CASSLGGREAFF. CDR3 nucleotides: TGTGCCAGCAGTTTGGGGGGGAGAGAAGCTTTCTTT.

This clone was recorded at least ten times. The CDR3 bases are TGTGCCACCCACTCTCCGGCAGGGGTCGAGCAGTACTTC. Protein product: CATHSPAGVEQYF. This rearrangement joins TRBV10-3 to TRBJ2-7, with D tentatively TRBD1 (6 bases). V was cut by 10 bases and J by 6 bases, with 19 bases left in between. Germline CDR1 is ENHRY and CDR2 is SYGVKD. The CDR3 totals 13 residues.

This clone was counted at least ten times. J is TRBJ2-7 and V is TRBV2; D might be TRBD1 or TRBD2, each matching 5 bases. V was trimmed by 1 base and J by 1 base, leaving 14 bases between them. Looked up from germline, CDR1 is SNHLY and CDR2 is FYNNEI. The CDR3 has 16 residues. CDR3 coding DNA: TGTGCCAGCAGTGAAGGTTCCGCAGGGAGATCCTACGAGCAGTACTTC. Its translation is CASSEGSAGRSYEQYF.

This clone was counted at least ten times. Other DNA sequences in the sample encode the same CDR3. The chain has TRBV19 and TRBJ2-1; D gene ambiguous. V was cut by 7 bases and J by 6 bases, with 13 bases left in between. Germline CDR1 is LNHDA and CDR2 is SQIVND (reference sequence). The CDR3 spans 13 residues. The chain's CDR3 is CASNVGDGNEQFF. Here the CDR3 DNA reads TGTGCCAGTAACGTAGGCGATGGCAATGAGCAGTTCTTC.

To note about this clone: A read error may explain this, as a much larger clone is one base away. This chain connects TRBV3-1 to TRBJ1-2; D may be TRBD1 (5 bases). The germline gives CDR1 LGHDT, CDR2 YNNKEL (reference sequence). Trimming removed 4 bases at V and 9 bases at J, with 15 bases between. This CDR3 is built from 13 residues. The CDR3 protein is CASSLGADGCYTF. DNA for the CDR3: TGTGCCAGCAGCCTAGGGGCGGATGGCTGCTACACCTTC.

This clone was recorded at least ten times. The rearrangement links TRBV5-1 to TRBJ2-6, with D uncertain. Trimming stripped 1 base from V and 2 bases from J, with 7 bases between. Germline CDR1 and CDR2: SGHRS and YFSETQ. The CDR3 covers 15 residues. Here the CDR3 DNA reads TGCGCCAGCAGCTTGAGACTTCCTGGGGCCAACGTCCTGACTTTC. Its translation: CASSLRLPGANVLTF.

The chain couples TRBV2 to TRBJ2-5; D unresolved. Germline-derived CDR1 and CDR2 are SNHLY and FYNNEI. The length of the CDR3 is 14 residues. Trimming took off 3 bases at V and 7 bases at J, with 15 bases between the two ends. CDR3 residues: CASSDLRTRRTQYF. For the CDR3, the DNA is TGTGCCAGCAGTGACCTGAGGACCCGAAGGACCCAGTACTTC.

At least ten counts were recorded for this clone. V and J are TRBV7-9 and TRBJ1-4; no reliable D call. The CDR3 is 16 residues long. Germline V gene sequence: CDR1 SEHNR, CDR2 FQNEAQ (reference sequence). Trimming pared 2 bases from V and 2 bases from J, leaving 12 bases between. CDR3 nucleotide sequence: TGTGCCAGCAGCTTAAGGGCGACGGCTACTAATGAAAAACTGTTTTTT. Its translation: CASSLRATATNEKLFF.

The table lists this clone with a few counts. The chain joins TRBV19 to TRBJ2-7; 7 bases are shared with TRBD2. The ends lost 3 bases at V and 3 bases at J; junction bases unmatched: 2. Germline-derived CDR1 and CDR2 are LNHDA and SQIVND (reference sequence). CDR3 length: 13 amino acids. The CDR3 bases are TGTGCCAGTAGTATGGGGGGGATCTACGAGCAGTACTTC. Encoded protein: CASSMGGIYEQYF.

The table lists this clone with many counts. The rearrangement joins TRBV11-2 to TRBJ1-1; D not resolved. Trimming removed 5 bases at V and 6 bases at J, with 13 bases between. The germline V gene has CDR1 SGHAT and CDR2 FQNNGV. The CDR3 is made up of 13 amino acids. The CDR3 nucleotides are TGTGCCAGCAGCCTGTCCCGTGGAGCTGAAGCTTTCTTT. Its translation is CASSLSRGAEAFF.

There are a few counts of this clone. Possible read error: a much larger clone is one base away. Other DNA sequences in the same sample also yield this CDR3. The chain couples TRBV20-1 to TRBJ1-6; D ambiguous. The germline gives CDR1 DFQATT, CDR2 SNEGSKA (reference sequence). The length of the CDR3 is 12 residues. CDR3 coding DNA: TGCAGCGCTGCGAACCGGAATTCACCCCTCCACTTT. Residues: CSAANRNSPLHF.

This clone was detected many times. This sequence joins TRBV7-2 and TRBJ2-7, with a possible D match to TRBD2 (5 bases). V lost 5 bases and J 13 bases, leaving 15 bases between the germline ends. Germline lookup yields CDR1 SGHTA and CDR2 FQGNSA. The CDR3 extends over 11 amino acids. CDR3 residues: CASSPWTVLYF. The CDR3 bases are TGTGCCAGCAGCCCCTGGACTGTCTTATACTTC.

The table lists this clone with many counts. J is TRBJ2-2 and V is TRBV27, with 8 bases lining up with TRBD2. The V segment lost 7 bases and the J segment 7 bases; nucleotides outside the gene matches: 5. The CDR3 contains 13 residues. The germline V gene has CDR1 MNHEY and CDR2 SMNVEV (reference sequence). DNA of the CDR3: TGTGCCAGCATCCCGGGGGGGTACGGGGAGCTGTTTTTT. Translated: CASIPGGYGELFF.

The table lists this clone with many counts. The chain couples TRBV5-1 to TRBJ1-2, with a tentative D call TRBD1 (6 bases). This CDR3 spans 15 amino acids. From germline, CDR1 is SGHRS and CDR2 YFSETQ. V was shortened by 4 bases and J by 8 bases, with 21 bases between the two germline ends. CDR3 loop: CASSLRGDSDWGYTF. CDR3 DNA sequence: TGCGCCAGCAGCCTAAGGGGGGACTCCGACTGGGGCTACACCTTC.

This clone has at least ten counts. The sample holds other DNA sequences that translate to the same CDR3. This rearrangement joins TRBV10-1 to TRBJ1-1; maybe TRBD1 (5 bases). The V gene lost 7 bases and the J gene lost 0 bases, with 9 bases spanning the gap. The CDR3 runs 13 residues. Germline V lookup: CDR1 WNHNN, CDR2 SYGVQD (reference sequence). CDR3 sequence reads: CASTGTLNTEAFF. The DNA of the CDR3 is TGCGCCAGCACCGGGACTTTGAACACTGAAGCTTTCTTT.

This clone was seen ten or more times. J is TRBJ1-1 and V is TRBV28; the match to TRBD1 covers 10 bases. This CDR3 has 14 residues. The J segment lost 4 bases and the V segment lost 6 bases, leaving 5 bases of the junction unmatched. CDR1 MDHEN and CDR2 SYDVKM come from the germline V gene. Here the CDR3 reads CASRPGQGSTEAFF. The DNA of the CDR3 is TGTGCCAGCAGGCCGGGACAGGGGAGCACTGAAGCTTTCTTT. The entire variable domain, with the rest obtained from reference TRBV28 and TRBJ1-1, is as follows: DVKVTQSSRYLVKRTGEKVFLECVQDMDHENMFWYRQDPGLGLRLIYFSYDVKMKEKGDIPEGYSVSREKKERFSLILESASTNQTSMYLCASRPGQGSTEAFFGQGTRLTVV.

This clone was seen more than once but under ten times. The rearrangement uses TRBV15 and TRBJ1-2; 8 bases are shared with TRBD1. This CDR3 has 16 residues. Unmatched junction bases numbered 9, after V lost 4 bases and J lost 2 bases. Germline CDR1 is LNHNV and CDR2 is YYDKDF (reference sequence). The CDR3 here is CATSTDREGINYGYTF. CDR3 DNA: TGTGCCACCAGCACGGACAGGGAGGGGATAAACTATGGCTACACCTTC.

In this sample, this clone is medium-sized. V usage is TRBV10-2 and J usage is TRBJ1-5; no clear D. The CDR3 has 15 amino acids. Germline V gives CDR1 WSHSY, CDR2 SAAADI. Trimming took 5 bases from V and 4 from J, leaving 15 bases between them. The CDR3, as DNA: TGCGCCAGCAGTACCCAGACACGACCAAATCAGCCCCAGCATTTT. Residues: CASSTQTRPNQPQHF.

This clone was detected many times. CDR3 amino acids: CASTSRTSGSGETQYF. The CDR3 nucleotides read TGTGCCAGTACTTCAAGGACTAGCGGGAGTGGGGAGACCCAGTACTTC. The rearrangement uses TRBV19 and TRBJ2-5, with 13 bases fitting TRBD2. Per the germline V gene, CDR1 is LNHDA and CDR2 is SQIVND (reference sequence). The CDR3 runs 16 residues. Unmatched junction bases numbered 10, after V lost 7 bases and J lost 5 bases.